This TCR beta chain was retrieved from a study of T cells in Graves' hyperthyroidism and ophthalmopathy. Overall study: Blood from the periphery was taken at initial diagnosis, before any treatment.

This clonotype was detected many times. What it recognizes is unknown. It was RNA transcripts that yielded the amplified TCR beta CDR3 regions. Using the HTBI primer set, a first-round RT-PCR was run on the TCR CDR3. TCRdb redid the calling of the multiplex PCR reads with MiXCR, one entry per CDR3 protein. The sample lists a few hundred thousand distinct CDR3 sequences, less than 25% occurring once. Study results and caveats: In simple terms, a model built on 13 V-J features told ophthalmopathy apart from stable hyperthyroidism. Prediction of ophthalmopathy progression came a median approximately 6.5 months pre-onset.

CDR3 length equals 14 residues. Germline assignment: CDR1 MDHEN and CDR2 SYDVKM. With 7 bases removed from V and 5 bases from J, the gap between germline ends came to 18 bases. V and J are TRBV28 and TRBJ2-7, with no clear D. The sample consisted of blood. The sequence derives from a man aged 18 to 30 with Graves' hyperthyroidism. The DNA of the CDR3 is TGTGCCAGCACCCACGGAGAGCCTAGGAACGAGCAGTACTTC. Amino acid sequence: CASTHGEPRNEQYF.